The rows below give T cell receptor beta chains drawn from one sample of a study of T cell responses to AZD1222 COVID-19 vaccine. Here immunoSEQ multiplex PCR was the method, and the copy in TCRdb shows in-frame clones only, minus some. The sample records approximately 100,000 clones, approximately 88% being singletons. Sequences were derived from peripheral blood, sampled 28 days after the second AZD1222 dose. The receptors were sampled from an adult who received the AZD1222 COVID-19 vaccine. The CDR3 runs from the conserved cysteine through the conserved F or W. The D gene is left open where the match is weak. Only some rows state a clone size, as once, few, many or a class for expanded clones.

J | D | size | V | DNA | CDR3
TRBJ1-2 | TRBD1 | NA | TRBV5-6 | TGTGCCAGCAGCTTGGGGGACAGTAACTATGGCTACACCTTC | CASSLGDSNYGYTF
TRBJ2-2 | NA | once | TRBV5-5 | TGTGCCAGCAGCTTGCGCGGTGATAACACCGGGGAGCTGTTTTTT | CASSLRGDNTGELFF
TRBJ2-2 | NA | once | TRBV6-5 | TGTGCCACTCGGACAGCCCAAGCGAACACCGGGGAGCTGTTTTTT | CATRTAQANTGELFF
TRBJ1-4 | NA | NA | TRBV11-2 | TGTGCCAGCAGCTTGCTCGGATATGCAACTAATGAAAAACTGTTTTTT | CASSLLGYATNEKLFF
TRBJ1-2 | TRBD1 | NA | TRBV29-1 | TGCAGCGTTGGATTCAGGGGGTCATATGGCTATGGCTACACCTTC | CSVGFRGSYGYGYTF
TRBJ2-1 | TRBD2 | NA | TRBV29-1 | TGCAGCGTTGATCGAGCGGGGGGCAACTACAATGAGCAGTTCTTC | CSVDRAGGNYNEQFF
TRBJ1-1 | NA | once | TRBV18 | TGTGCCAGCTCACCTCTCGTTGACAGAGCGAACACTGAAGCTTTCTTT | CASSPLVDRANTEAFF
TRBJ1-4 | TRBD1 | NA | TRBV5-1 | TGCGCCAGCAGCCTAAGACAGGGGGTCCCCTCAGCTAATGAAAAACTGTTTTTT | CASSLRQGVPSANEKLFF
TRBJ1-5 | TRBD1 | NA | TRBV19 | TGTGCCAGTAGGGGGAACAGGGGGCTAAAGGGCAATCAGCCCCAGCATTTT | CASRGNRGLKGNQPQHF
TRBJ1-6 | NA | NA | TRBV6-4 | TGTGCCAGCAGGGGTCAGGGCTATAATTCACCCCTCCACTTT | CASRGQGYNSPLHF
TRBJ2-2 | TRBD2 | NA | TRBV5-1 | TGCGCCAGCAGCTTCGGGACTAGCGGGGGAATTACCGGGGAGCTGTTTTTT | CASSFGTSGGITGELFF
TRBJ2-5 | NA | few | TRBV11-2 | TGTGCCAGCAGCTTAGAGGGGGGGGCAGAGACCCAGTACTTC | CASSLEGGAETQYF
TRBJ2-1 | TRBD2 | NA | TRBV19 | TGTGCCAGTAGTATTTGGCTAGCGGGGAGTACATATGAGCAGTTCTTC | CASSIWLAGSTYEQFF
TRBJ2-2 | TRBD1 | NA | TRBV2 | TGTGCCAGCGAGGGACAGGGAGTCACCGGGGAGCTGTTTTTT | CASEGQGVTGELFF
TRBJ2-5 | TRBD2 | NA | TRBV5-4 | TGTGCCAGCAGCCCGGGGACTACACAAGAGACCCAGTACTTC | CASSPGTTQETQYF
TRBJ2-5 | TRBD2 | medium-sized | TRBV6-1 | TGTGCCAGCAGTGTCTCTCCCCCGGGACTACGAGAGACCCAGTACTTC | CASSVSPPGLRETQYF
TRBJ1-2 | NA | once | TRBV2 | TGTGCCAGCAGGGCAGGGGTTGGCTACACCTTC | CASRAGVGYTF
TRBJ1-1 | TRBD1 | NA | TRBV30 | TGTGCCTGGAGTGTACAGGGGGCTGGTGAAGCTTTCTTT | CAWSVQGAGEAFF
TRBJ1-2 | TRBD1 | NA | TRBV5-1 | TGCGCCAGCAGCTTGACCGGGGGACAGAGTTATGGCTACACCTTC | CASSLTGGQSYGYTF
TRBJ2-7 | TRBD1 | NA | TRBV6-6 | TGTGCCAGCAGTCTAGGACAGGGTCTCTACGAGCAGTACTTC | CASSLGQGLYEQYF
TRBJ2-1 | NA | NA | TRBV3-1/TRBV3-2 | TGTGCCAGCGAGGAAGCGGGCTCCTACAATGAGCAGTTCTTC | CASEEAGSYNEQFF
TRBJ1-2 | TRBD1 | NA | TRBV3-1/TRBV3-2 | TGTGCCAGCAGCCGATTGACAGGGGCCTATGGCTACACCTTC | CASSRLTGAYGYTF
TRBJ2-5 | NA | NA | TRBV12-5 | TGTGCTAGTGGTTATCGTACCGAGACCCAGTACTTC | CASGYRTETQYF
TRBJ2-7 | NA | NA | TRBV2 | TGTGCCAGCAGAGCTCCGGGACCCCGCTACGAGCAGTACTTC | CASRAPGPRYEQYF
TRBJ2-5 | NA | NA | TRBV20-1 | TGCAGTGCTAGAGTCGGCGAGACCCAGTACTTC | CSARVGETQYF
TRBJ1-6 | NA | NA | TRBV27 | TGTGCCAGCAGTTCTTACAGGACCCGCGGGGATTCACCCCTCCACTTT | CASSSYRTRGDSPLHF
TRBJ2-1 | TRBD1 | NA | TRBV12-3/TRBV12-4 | TGTGCCAGCAGGGGGGACAGGGAGAATGAGCAGTTCTTC | CASRGDRENEQFF
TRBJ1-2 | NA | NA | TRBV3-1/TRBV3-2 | TGTGCCAGCAGCCAAGATCAGGGGACCGCGCGTAGGGGCTACACCTTC | CASSQDQGTARRGYTF
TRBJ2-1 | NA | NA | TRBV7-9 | TGTGCCAGCAGCACTGGTCCAGGGCGATACAATGAGCAGTTCTTC | CASSTGPGRYNEQFF
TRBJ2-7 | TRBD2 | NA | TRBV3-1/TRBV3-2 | TGTGCCAGCAGCTTAACGTCGGGGGGATACGAGCAGTACTTC | CASSLTSGGYEQYF
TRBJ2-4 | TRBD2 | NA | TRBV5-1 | TGCGCCAGCAGCTTGGGTAGCGGGGGGGTCCCTTCATATCAGTACTTC | CASSLGSGGVPSYQYF
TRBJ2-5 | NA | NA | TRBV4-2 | TGTGCCAGCAGCCAAGATGGGGCCGGGGAGACCCAGTACTTC | CASSQDGAGETQYF
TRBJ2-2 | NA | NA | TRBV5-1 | TGCGCCAGCGCGGGACAGACGAACACCGGGGAGCTGTTTTTT | CASAGQTNTGELFF
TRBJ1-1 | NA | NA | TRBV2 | TGTGCCAGCAGGAGGCGGGAACGCACTGAAGCTTTCTTT | CASRRRERTEAFF